A single sample gave rise to the 28 T cell receptor beta chains below, sequenced in a study of a mutant IDH1 vaccine in newly diagnosed glioma. Antigens of these TCRs are unknown. Produced via immunoSEQ multiplex PCR; TCRdb's table is partial and in-frame only. The profile shows roughly 50,000 clones, 80% to 85% of them singletons. Indicated time point: week 5, during vaccination. Topical imiquimod accompanied each vaccine dose, which consisted of 300 ug of mutant IDH1 20-mer peptide. The sequences come from PBMCs, collected from a glioma patient whose treatment included an IDH1 peptide vaccine. Receptor source: a man in his thirties or forties with glioma.

V is TRBV6-5 and J is TRBJ1-1, with D unclear. Germline V gives CDR1 MNHEY, CDR2 SVGAGI. The CDR3 spans 13 residues. Trimming took 7 bases from V and 1 from J, leaving 10 bases between them. CDR3: CASKVHSNTEAFF. The CDR3 DNA follows: TGTGCCAGCAAAGTACACTCGAACACTGAAGCTTTCTTT.

The chain uses TRBV20-1 and TRBJ2-1, with 7 nucleotides matching TRBD2. The CDR3 extends over 11 amino acids. Per germline, CDR1 DFQATT and CDR2 SNEGSKA (reference sequence). In DNA form, the CDR3 reads TGCGGACTAGGGCCGTACAATGAGCAGTTCTTC. As protein: CGLGPYNEQFF.

J is TRBJ2-5 and V is TRBV30; no definite D call. TRBJ2-7 explains the end of the DNA better; the J call may be wrong. Germline V lookup: CDR1 GTSNPN, CDR2 SVGIG (reference sequence). The CDR3 runs 13 residues. The CDR3 DNA reads as TGTGCCTGGAGTGAGGGCAGTCCCTACGAGCAGTACTTC. Translation: CAWSEGSPYEQYF.

Only a few counts were recorded for this clone. The V call is TRBV18, the J call TRBJ1-4; D may be TRBD1 (6 bases). The V end was cut by 2 bases, the J end by 3 bases, with 19 bases between. Per germline, CDR1 KGHSH and CDR2 LQKENI. CDR3 length: 18 residues. CDR3 nucleotide sequence: TGTGCCAGCTCACCAAGGTCCACCCAGGGGTTCGCTAATGAAAAACTGTTTTTT. This translates into CASSPRSTQGFANEKLFF.

There are a few counts of this clone. This chain connects TRBV4-1 to TRBJ1-2, with 7 bases matching TRBD1. This CDR3 contains 13 residues. The V gene end was trimmed by 4 bases and the J gene end by 5 bases; junction bases not matched to a gene: 4. Germline lookup yields CDR1 MGHRA and CDR2 YSYEKL. CDR3 region: CASSLQQGYGYTF. The DNA for the CDR3 is TGCGCCAGCAGCCTCCAACAGGGGTATGGCTACACCTTC.

The chain is built from TRBV18 and TRBJ2-7, with D tentatively TRBD1 (5 bases). Germline CDR1 is KGHSH and CDR2 is LQKENI. CDR3 length: 14 residues. The V end lost 0 bases, the J end lost 5 bases, and 11 bases lay between the germline ends. This CDR3 is CASSPPSGNDEQYF. In DNA, the CDR3 is TGTGCCAGCTCACCACCGTCAGGGAATGACGAGCAGTACTTC.

V and J are TRBV2 and TRBJ2-1, with unresolved D. This CDR3 has 11 residues. V lost 4 bases to trimming and J lost 6 bases, with 4 bases between them. CDR1 is SNHLY and CDR2 is FYNNEI in the germline V gene. The CDR3 loop reads CASSGLNEQFF. Written as DNA, the CDR3 is TGTGCCAGCAGTGGTCTCAATGAGCAGTTCTTC.

This clone was seen once. This chain joins TRBV6-5 and TRBJ1-3, with no clear D. The CDR3 spans 15 residues. CDR1 MNHEY and CDR2 SVGAGI come from the germline V gene. Trimming stripped 2 bases from V and 0 bases from J, with 8 bases between. The CDR3 sequence: CASSYDSYSGNTIYF. The CDR3 DNA follows: TGTGCCAGCAGTTACGACTCTTACTCTGGAAACACCATATATTTT.

The chain employs TRBV30 and TRBJ2-7; 7 bases fit TRBD2. The CDR3 runs to 13 residues. CDR1 is GTSNPN, CDR2 SVGIG, per germline (reference sequence). Unmatched junction bases numbered 5, after V lost 3 bases and J lost 3 bases. CDR3 bases: TGTGCCTGGAGGGGAGGGAGTTTCTACGAGCAGTACTTC. Its translation is CAWRGGSFYEQYF.

This sequence joins TRBV27 and TRBJ1-1, with D possibly being TRBD1 (5 bases). The CDR3 totals 12 residues. Deletions cut 4 bases from V and 10 bases from J, with 13 bases between. Germline V gives CDR1 MNHEY, CDR2 SMNVEV (reference sequence). The DNA for the CDR3 is TGTGCCAGCAGTTCCTTCAGTGGGGGAGCTTTCTTT. Translating it yields CASSSFSGGAFF.

This clone has just a few counts. The rearrangement uses TRBV6-4 and TRBJ2-1; 10 nucleotides agree with TRBD1. The germline CDR1 and CDR2 sequences are MRHNA and SNTAGT. The CDR3 spans 14 residues. J gave up 3 bases and V 4 bases, and 0 bases lay outside the gene matches. Here the CDR3 reads CASSGTGGYNEQFF. In DNA form, the CDR3 reads TGTGCCAGCAGTGGGACAGGGGGCTACAATGAGCAGTTCTTC.

There are a few counts of this clone. This sequence joins TRBV7-9 and TRBJ1-4; the D gene is possibly TRBD1 (5 bases). Germline values: CDR1 SEHNR, CDR2 FQNEAQ (reference sequence). Trimming removed 5 bases at V and 0 bases at J, with 10 bases between. The CDR3 extends over 15 amino acids. The CDR3 bases are TGTGCCAGCAGCCTAAGGGGCTCAACTAATGAAAAACTGTTTTTT. Protein sequence: CASSLRGSTNEKLFF.

The rearrangement uses TRBV28 and TRBJ1-2, with D uncertain. The CDR3 totals 11 residues. The V end was cut by 4 bases, the J end by 5 bases, with 5 bases between. The V gene's germline CDR1 is MDHEN and CDR2 SYDVKM. CDR3 sequence: CASSSRYGYTF. DNA for the CDR3: TGTGCCAGCAGTTCCCGGTATGGCTACACCTTC.

This chain uses TRBV11-2 with TRBJ1-2; no reliable D call. Per germline, CDR1 SGHAT and CDR2 FQNNGV. The CDR3 has 15 residues. Trimming shortened V by 2 bases and J by 0 bases, and 10 bases separated the two germline ends. The CDR3, as DNA: TGTGCCAGCAGCTTAAGGGCAGCGACTAACTATGGCTACACCTTC. This encodes CASSLRAATNYGYTF.

This clone was seen a few times. The J gene is TRBJ2-7, the V gene TRBV19; 8 nucleotides match TRBD1. CDR1 and CDR2 (germline): LNHDA, SQIVND (reference sequence). The V gene end was trimmed by 8 bases and the J gene end by 9 bases; junction bases not matched to a gene: 12. This CDR3 region has 13 residues. The CDR3 loop reads CASGAGTGLVQYF. The DNA for the CDR3 is TGTGCCAGTGGGGCCGGGACAGGCCTGGTGCAGTACTTC.

The V gene is TRBV19, the J gene TRBJ2-7; D gene unclear. The length of the CDR3 is 14 residues. Germline-derived CDR1 and CDR2 are LNHDA and SQIVND (reference sequence). V dropped 5 bases and J dropped 5 bases, with 16 bases sitting between them. CDR3 in amino acids: CASSADTNHDEQYF. The CDR3 coding sequence is TGTGCCAGTAGTGCTGACACAAACCACGACGAGCAGTACTTC.

V gene TRBV27 combines with J gene TRBJ2-5; D gene uncertain. The V and J ends lost 1 base and 7 bases respectively, with 13 bases between them. CDR1 and CDR2 from the germline V gene are MNHEY and SMNVEV (reference sequence). The length of the CDR3 is 14 residues. CDR3 loop: CASSLLTGRTTQYF. Here the CDR3 DNA reads TGTGCCAGCAGTTTATTGACGGGCCGAACGACCCAGTACTTC.

This sequence joins TRBV7-2 and TRBJ2-7, with TRBD2 identical over 11 bases. Unmatched junction bases numbered 3, after V lost 2 bases and J lost 0 bases. The germline CDR1 and CDR2 sequences are SGHTA and FQGNSA. The CDR3 spans 16 residues. The CDR3 nucleotides are TGTGCCAGCAGCTTACCTAGCGGGGGGCCCTCCTACGAGCAGTACTTC. Amino acids: CASSLPSGGPSYEQYF.

The chain recombines TRBV28 with TRBJ2-7; no clear D. The CDR3 is 15 amino acids. Trimming took off 1 base at V and 3 bases at J, with 13 bases between the two ends. CDR1 and CDR2 from the germline V gene are MDHEN and SYDVKM. Here the CDR3 DNA reads TGTGCCAGCAGTTTATATTCCAGTGGTGGCTACGAGCAGTACTTC. Protein: CASSLYSSGGYEQYF.

The chain combines TRBV7-2 with TRBJ2-2; D not resolved. The CDR3 length is 13 residues. Germline CDR1 reads SGHTA; CDR2 reads FQGNSA. The V gene lost 5 bases and the J gene lost 5 bases, with 9 bases spanning the gap. The CDR3 DNA sequence: TGTGCCAGCAGCCTCCTGGGTACCGGGGAGCTGTTTTTT. Protein product: CASSLLGTGELFF. Complete variable domain (other parts from reference TRBV7-2 and TRBJ2-2): GAGVSQSPSNKVTEKGKDVELRCDPISGHTALYWYRQSLGQGLEFLIYFQGNSAPDKSGLPSDRFSAERTGGSVSTLTIQRTQQEDSAVYLCASSLLGTGELFFGEGSRLTVL.

The CDR3 coding sequence is TGCGCCAGCAGCTTGCTAACAGGGGGCAAGTCTCTCGAGCAGTACTTC. Protein sequence: CASSLLTGGKSLEQYF. The rearrangement joins TRBV5-1 to TRBJ2-7; 9 bases map to TRBD1. This CDR3 has 16 residues. V trimming: 1 base; J trimming: 6 bases; junction bases outside the gene matches: 11. Germline V CDR1 and CDR2: SGHRS, YFSETQ.

V gene TRBV5-1 combines with J gene TRBJ2-2; TRBD1 aligns across 7 bases. This CDR3 is built from 15 residues. The germline CDR1 and CDR2 sequences are SGHRS and YFSETQ. Trimming removed 1 base from V and 5 bases from J; junction bases left unmatched: 5. CDR3 in amino acids: CASSLSPGGTGELFF. The CDR3 nucleotides are TGCGCCAGCAGCTTGTCCCCAGGGGGTACCGGGGAGCTGTTTTTT.

V and J are TRBV10-2 and TRBJ2-1; 12 positions match TRBD1. Germline V gives CDR1 WSHSY, CDR2 SAAADI. With V trimmed by 7 bases and J by 7 bases, 2 bases remained unmatched. The CDR3 spans 13 residues. CDR3 nucleotides: TGCGCCAGCAAGGGACAGGGGGCAAATGAGCAGTTCTTC. Translation: CASKGQGANEQFF.

This chain joins TRBV10-3 and TRBJ1-2; TRBD1 agrees at 9 bases. CDR1 ENHRY and CDR2 SYGVKD come from the germline V gene. The length of the CDR3 is 14 residues. V lost 6 bases, J lost 4 bases, and 6 bases stayed unmatched. The chain's CDR3 is CAISPGQGGYGYTF. Here the CDR3 DNA reads TGTGCCATCAGCCCGGGACAGGGAGGCTATGGCTACACCTTC.

This chain links TRBV7-8 with TRBJ2-1; TRBD2 aligns across 8 bases. V gave up 5 bases and J gave up 0 bases; unmatched junction bases: 18. The CDR3 runs to 20 residues. CDR1 is SGHVS and CDR2 is FQNEAQ in the germline V gene. CDR3 bases: TGTGCCAGCAGCCCTGACCTCTTAGGCGGGGGGCCCTCCTCCTACAATGAGCAGTTCTTC. Translation gives CASSPDLLGGGPSSYNEQFF.

CDR3 in DNA: TGTGCCATCAGTGACAGGGGGCCAATAGACACTGAAGCTTTCTTT. Its protein product is CAISDRGPIDTEAFF. The gene calls are TRBV10-3 and TRBJ1-1, with 8 bases aligning to TRBD1. The CDR3 length is 15 residues. Germline CDR1 reads ENHRY; CDR2 reads SYGVKD. The junction had 6 bases not matched to a gene; V was cut back by 3 bases and J by 3 bases.

This chain connects TRBV25-1 to TRBJ1-2, with 7 bases identical to TRBD1. J lost 0 bases, V lost 4 bases, and 2 bases had no gene match. The germline V gene encodes CDR1 MGHDK and CDR2 SYGVNS. This CDR3 spans 14 amino acids. In nucleotides, the CDR3 is TGTGCCAGCAGTGGGGGACAGACTAACTATGGCTACACCTTC. It codes for CASSGGQTNYGYTF.

The chain combines TRBV12-5 with TRBJ2-1, with D unclear. The length of the CDR3 is 17 residues. V was trimmed by 1 base and J by 0 bases, leaving 13 bases between them. Germline V gives CDR1 LGHNT, CDR2 FRNRAP. CDR3 coding DNA: TGTGCTAGTGGTTTGGACCCCCTCGCGAGCTCCTACAATGAGCAGTTCTTC. It yields the protein CASGLDPLASSYNEQFF.